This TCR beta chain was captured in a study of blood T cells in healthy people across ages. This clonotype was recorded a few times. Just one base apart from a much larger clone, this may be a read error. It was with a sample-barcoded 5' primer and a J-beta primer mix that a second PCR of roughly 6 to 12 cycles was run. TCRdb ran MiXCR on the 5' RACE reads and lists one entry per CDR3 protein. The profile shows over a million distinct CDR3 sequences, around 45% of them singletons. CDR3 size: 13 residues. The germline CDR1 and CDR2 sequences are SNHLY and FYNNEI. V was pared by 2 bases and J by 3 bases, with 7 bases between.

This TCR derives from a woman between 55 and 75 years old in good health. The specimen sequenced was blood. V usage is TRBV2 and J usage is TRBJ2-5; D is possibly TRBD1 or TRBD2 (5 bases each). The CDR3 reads CASSELGEETQYF. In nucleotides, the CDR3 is TGTGCCAGCAGTGAATTGGGGGAAGAGACCCAGTACTTC.